This T cell receptor (beta chain) was identified in a study of T cells after yellow fever vaccination. Study in general: Some fractions had low cell numbers, and these were prepared with SMART-Seq v4 Ultra Low Input.

This clonotype was detected a few times. The target antigen is unknown. The germline V gene has CDR1 SGHAT and CDR2 FQNNGV. V lost 1 base and J lost 3; bases outside the gene matches: 14. This CDR3 has 18 amino acids. Via MiXCR, TCRdb re-called the 5' RACE reads, giving one row per CDR3 protein. Counted here are hundreds of thousands of distinct CDR3 sequences, roughly 14% occurring once; the ten biggest clones make up more than 13%. Notes on the study in general: Highly abundant clonotypes carried over from the bulk population could end up in FACS-sorted repertoires as contaminants. Post-booster repertoires contained most primary-vaccination clones again (roughly 97% CD4, less than 90% CD8).

This sequence joins TRBV11-2 and TRBJ2-7; 8 bases agree with TRBD2. Material: PBMCs, obtained on the day of the yellow fever booster vaccination. This receptor was identified in a man in his thirties or forties who received the YFV17D yellow fever vaccine. The CDR3 reads CASSLVGAGVFLGYEQYF. DNA of the CDR3: TGTGCCAGCAGCTTAGTCGGAGCGGGAGTGTTTCTGGGCTACGAGCAGTACTTC.